Detailed here is one T cell receptor (beta chain). This clone was detected only a few times. Its antigen remains unidentified. No much larger clone exists at a distance of one base, and base qualities are not known. The immunoSEQ hsTCRB v3.0 assay was used at survey level resolution to sequence the TRB variable region. TRB sequencing targeted a depth of about 40,000-55,000 T-cell genomes per sample. TRB libraries were pooled and sequenced on an Illumina MiSeq using a v3 150-cycle kit. The published analysis was carried out like this. Repertoire analysis ran in R within a reproducible Nextflow workflow covering QC, data transformation and analysis. Custom analyses were implemented in LymphoSeq2, an R package for AIRR-Seq data exploration. A handful of samples that produced fewer than 5000 total TRB sequences were removed, so approximately 170 HIV repertoires were analyzed. Of the 180 to 200 retained HIV repertoires, 55 to 60 were collected before and approximately 130 after ART initiation. Repertoires were downsampled to 5000 TRB nucleotide sequences, with summary statistics averaged over 100 downsampling iterations. The analysis kept only TRB sequences whose CDR3 regions were at least seven amino acids long. Two measures captured diversity: a Shannon entropy-derived clonality score and the Gini coefficient. Repertoire networks linked the top 5000 CDR3 amino acid sequences whenever two sequences differed by an edit distance of one. For TRB CDR3 amino acid sequences, antigen specificity groups and MHC restriction were predicted with GLIPH2. To flag known associations with CMV, EBV, HIV or tissue antigens, CDR3 amino acid sequences were compared against VDJdb and McPAS-TCR. Pre-ART, post-ART and control groups were compared with Wilcoxon signed-rank tests and Holm-Bonferroni correction. As stored in TCRdb, this immuneACCESS dataset retains in-frame rearrangements with V and J assigned. A fraction of the clones does not appear; measured against another copy, unresolved V genes explain less than half of the discrepancy, and the remainder lacks a known reason. V and J calls and clone size are those listed in that table; D and trimming were worked out from the DNA. A total of over 15,000 clones appear in this sample, around 84% of them only once. Approximately 4.9% of the sample rests with the top ten.

Including the terminal cysteine and phenylalanine, the CDR3 comprises 11 residues. Only the CDR3 portion is preserved as DNA: 33 bases, with reading frame beginning at the first base. CDR1 and CDR2 (LNHDA, SQIVND) derive from the germline V gene (reference sequence). The germline ends are 4 bases apart after V is trimmed by 3 bases and J by 8 bases. These data are taken from a study of long-term antiretroviral therapy in people with HIV (dated by TCRdb to 2021 to 2024). At the level of the whole study: The earliest samples were collected approximately a decade before the 2015 WHO recommendation for immediate ART, a period when ART was typically delayed until CD4 counts fell. No cross-contamination during QIAcube processing turned up in test extractions that ran a monoclonal T-cell line alongside more than 30 polyclonal samples. This retrospective serial study examined whether starting ART and sustained HIV suppression were associated with changes in the composition and diversity of the TRB repertoire in peripheral blood. Among the approximately 30 participants with HIV, about a dozen were female. The cohort contributed about 200 cryopreserved PBMC samples from about 33 adults with confirmed HIV infection, collected serially over a mean of 6 years (range 1-12). The study at large found these results: Because pre-ART samples had limited cell numbers, unsorted PBMC were profiled rather than sorted CD4+ and CD8+ T cells. The samples were dated from about 2003 to 2017, and the ART regimens that were used may be less effective than current ART regimens. Expanded TRB clones identified before ART initiation dominated the repertoire across all time points, though the dominance fluctuated and decreased in many PLHIV after ART. Owing to limited PBMC availability, only the TCR beta chain was sequenced, without alpha chain pairing. No data were available on ART adherence, viral resistance or therapy changes, limiting inferences about post-ART repertoire changes. ART initiation was associated with a significant increase in TRB diversity, but diversity stayed significantly below transplant donor controls even after long-term ART. CDR3 length ranges in HIV repertoires were narrower than in controls, and network structure suggested an antigen-experienced repertoire with only a slight naive shift after ART.

To be included, a participant needed at least one PBMC sample from before ART initiation plus at least two post-ART samples. Treatment was received in the United States of America by all participants with HIV. Before DNA extraction, cryopreserved samples of 1-10 million PBMC were thawed and washed. At the time of the earliest PBMC sample, participants with HIV were aged between roughly 20 and 54 years. Per participant, PBMC samples came from 1-4 timepoints prior to ART initiation and 2-8 timepoints following ART initiation, for a median of 7 samples. For every participant, serial HIV viral load, CD4+ T-cell count, ART history and demographic data were obtained. A Qiagen kit on a QIAcube was used to extract genomic DNA from unsorted PBMC, with samples processed in batches of 12.

The chain uses TRBV19 and TRBJ1-4; the D gene cannot be named for sure. Sequencing used unsorted PBMCs, obtained 0.1 years before starting antiretroviral therapy. The TCR originated in a young man with HIV. At the DNA level, the sequence is TGTGCCAGTAGTATTGGGGAAAAACTGTTTTTT. Its product reads: CASSIGEKLFF. With the rest looked up from the reference TRBV19 and TRBJ1-4 genes rather than sequenced, the full variable domain is DGGITQSPKYLFRKEGQNVTLSCEQNLNHDAMYWYRQDPGQGLRLIYYSQIVNDFQKGDIAEGYSVSREKKESFPLTVTSAQKNPTAFYLCASSIGEKLFFGSGTQLSVL.